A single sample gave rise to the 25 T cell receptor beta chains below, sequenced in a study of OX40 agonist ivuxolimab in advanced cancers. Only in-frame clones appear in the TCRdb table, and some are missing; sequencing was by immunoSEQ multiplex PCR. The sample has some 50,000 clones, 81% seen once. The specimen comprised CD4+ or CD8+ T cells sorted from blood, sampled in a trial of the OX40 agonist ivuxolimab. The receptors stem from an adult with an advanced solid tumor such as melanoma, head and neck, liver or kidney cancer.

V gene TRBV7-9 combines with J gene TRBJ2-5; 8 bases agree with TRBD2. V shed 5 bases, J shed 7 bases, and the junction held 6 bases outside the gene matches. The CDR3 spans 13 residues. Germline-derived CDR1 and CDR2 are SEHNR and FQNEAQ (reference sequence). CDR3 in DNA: TGTGCCAGCAGCCCCGGGACTAGAGGGACCCAGTACTTC. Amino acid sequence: CASSPGTRGTQYF. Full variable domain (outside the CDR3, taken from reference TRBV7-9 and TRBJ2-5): DTGVSQNPRHKITKRGQNVTFRCDPISEHNRLYWYRQTLGQGPEFLTYFQNEAQLEKSRLLSDRFSAERPKGSFSTLEIQRTEQGDSAMYLCASSPGTRGTQYFGPGTRLLVL.

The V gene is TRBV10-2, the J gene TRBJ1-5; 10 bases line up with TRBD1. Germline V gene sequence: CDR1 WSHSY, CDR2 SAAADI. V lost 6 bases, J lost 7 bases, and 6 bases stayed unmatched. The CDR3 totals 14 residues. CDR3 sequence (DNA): TGCGCCAGCAGCGAGGGACAGGGGTCGCAGCCCCAGCATTTT. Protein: CASSEGQGSQPQHF.

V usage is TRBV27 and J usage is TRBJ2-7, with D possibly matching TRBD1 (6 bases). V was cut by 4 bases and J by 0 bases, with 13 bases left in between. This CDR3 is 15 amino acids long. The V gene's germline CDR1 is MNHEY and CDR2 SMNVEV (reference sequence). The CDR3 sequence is CASSSYEDSSYEQYF. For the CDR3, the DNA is TGTGCCAGCAGTTCCTATGAGGACAGCTCCTACGAGCAGTACTTC.

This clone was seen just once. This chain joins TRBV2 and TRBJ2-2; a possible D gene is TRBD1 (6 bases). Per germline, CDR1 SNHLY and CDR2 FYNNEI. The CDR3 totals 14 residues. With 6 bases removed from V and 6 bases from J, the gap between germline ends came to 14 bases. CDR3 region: CASRDSGVSGELFF. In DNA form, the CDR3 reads TGTGCCAGCAGGGACTCAGGGGTATCCGGGGAGCTGTTTTTT. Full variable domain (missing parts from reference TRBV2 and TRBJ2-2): EPEVTQTPSHQVTQMGQEVILRCVPISNHLYFYWYRQILGQKVEFLVSFYNNEISEKSEIFDDQFSVERPDGSNFTLKIRSTKLEDSAMYFCASRDSGVSGELFFGEGSRLTVL.

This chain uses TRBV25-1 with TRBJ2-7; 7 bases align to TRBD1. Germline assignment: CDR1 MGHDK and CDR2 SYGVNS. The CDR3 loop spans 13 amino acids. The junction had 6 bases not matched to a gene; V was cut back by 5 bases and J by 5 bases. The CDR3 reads CASSLRGLDEQYF. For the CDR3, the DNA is TGTGCCAGCAGTCTGAGGGGGCTCGACGAGCAGTACTTC.

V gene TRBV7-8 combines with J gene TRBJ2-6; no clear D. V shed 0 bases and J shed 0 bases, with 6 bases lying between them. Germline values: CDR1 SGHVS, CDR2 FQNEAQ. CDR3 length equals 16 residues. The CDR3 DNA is TGTGCCAGCAGCTTAGCGTCAGCCTCTGGGGCCAACGTCCTGACTTTC. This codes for CASSLASASGANVLTF.

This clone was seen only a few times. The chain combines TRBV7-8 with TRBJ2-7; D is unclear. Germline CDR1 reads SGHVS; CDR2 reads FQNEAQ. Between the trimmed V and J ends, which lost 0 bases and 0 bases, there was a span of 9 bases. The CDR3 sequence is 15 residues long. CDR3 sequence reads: CASSLASLHSYEQYF. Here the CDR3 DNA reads TGTGCCAGCAGCTTAGCGTCTTTACACTCCTACGAGCAGTACTTC.

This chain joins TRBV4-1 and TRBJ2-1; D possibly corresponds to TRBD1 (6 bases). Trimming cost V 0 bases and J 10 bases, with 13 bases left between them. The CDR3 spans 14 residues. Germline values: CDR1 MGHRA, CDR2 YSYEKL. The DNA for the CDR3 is TGCGCCAGCAGCCAAGATCGTGGGGGCCGGGAGCAGTTCTTC. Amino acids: CASSQDRGGREQFF.

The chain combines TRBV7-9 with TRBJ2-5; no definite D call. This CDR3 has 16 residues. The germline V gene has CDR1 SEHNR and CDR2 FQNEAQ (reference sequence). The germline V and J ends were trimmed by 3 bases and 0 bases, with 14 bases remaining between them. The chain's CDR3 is CASSFVSTWDQETQYF. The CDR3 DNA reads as TGTGCCAGCAGCTTCGTAAGCACGTGGGACCAAGAGACCCAGTACTTC.

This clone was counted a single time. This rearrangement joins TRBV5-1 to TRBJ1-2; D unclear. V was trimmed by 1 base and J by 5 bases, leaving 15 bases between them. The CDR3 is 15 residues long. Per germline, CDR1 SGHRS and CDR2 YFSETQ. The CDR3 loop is CASSLTLGLGYGYTF. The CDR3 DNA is TGCGCCAGCAGCTTGACGCTCGGCCTTGGGTATGGCTACACCTTC.

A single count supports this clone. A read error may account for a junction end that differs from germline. The CDR3 region is CASSEGDPGIYEQYF. As DNA, the CDR3 is TGTGCCAGCAGCGAAGGGGATCCGGGAATATACGAGCAGTACTTC. The chain links TRBV6-1 to TRBJ2-7, with D perhaps matching TRBD1 or TRBD2 (5 bases each). CDR3 length: 15 amino acids. Germline CDR1 is MNHNS and CDR2 is SASEGT.

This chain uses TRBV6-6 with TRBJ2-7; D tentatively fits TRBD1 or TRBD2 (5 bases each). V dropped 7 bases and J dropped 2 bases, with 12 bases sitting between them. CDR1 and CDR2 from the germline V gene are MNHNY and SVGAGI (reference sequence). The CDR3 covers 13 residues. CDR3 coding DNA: TGTGCCAGCAAACGGGACGGCCCCTACGAGCAGTACTTC. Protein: CASKRDGPYEQYF.

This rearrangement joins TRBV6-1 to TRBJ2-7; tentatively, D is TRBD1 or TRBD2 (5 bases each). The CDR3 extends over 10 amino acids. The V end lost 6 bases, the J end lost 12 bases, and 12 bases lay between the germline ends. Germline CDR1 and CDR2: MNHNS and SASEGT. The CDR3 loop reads CASSATRGYF. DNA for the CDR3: TGTGCCAGCAGCGCGACGAGGGGGTACTTC.

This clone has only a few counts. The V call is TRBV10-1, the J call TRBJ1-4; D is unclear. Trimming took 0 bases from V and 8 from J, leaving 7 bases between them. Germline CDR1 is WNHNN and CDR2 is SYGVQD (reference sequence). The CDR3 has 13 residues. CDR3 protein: CASSESNGEKLFF. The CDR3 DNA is TGCGCCAGCAGTGAGTCGAATGGGGAAAAACTGTTTTTT.

Here the CDR3 reads CASSLPGQGTYEQYF. The CDR3 DNA sequence: TGTGCCAGCAGCTTACCGGGACAGGGAACCTACGAGCAGTACTTC. The chain recombines TRBV5-4 with TRBJ2-7, with TRBD1 matching over 9 bases. The V and J ends lost 2 bases and 2 bases, in that order; junction bases with no gene match: 5. Germline V CDR1 and CDR2: SGHNT, YYREEE (reference sequence). The CDR3 has 15 residues.

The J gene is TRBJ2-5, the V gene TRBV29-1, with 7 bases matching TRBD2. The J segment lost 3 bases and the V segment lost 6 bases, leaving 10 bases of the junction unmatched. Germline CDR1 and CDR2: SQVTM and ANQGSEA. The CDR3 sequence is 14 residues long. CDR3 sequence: CSVFSWAGEETQYF. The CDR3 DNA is TGCAGCGTCTTCTCTTGGGCGGGGGAAGAGACCCAGTACTTC.

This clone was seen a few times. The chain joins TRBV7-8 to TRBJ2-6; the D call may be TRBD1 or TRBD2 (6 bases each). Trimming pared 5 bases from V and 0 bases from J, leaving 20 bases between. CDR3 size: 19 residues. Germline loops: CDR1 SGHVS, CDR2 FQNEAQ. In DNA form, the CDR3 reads TGTGCCAGCAGCCCCTGGGCCGGGGGCCGCCCCTCTGGGGCCAACGTCCTGACTTTC. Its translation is CASSPWAGGRPSGANVLTF.

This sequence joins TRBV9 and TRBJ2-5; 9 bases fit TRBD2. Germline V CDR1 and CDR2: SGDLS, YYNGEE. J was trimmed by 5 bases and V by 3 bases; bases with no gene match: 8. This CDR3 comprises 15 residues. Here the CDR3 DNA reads TGTGCCAGCAGCGGTAGCGGGAGTTCGAGGGAGACCCAGTACTTC. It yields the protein CASSGSGSSRETQYF.

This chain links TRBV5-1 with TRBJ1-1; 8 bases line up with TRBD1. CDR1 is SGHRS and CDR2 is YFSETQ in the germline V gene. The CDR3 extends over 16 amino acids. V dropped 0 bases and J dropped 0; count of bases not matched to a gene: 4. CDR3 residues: CASSLVGQALNTEAFF. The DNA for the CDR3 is TGCGCCAGCAGCTTGGTGGGACAGGCGCTGAACACTGAAGCTTTCTTT.

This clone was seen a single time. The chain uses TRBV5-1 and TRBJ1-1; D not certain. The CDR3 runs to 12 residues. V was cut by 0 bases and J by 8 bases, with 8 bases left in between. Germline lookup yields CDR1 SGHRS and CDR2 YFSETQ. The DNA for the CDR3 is TGCGCCAGCAGCTTGGGTTCGGGGGAAGCTTTCTTT. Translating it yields CASSLGSGEAFF.

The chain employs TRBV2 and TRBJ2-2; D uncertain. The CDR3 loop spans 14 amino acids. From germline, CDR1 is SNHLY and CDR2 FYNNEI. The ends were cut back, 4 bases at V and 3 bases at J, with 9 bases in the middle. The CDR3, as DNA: TGTGCCAGCAGTGTAGCTTGGGACACCGGGGAGCTGTTTTTT. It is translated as CASSVAWDTGELFF.

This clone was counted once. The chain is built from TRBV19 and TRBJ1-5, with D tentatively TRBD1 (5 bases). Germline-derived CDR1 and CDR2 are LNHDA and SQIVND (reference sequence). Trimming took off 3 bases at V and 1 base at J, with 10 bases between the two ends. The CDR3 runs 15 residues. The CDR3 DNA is TGTGCCAGTAGTATTGATAGGGGAAGCAATCAGCCCCAGCATTTT. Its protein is CASSIDRGSNQPQHF.

CDR3 loop: CASSQDSGRLTDTQYF. Written as DNA, the CDR3 is TGTGCCAGCAGCCAAGATAGCGGCCGTCTCACAGATACGCAGTATTTT. The chain combines TRBV14 with TRBJ2-3; possible D gene TRBD2, 6 bases. Trimming took off 0 bases at V and 2 bases at J, with 12 bases between the two ends. Germline V gives CDR1 SGHDN, CDR2 FVKESK. The CDR3 contains 16 residues. Full variable domain (remainder filled in from reference TRBV14 and TRBJ2-3): EAGVTQFPSHSVIEKGQTVTLRCDPISGHDNLYWYRRVMGKEIKFLLHFVKESKQDESGMPNNRFLAERTGGTYSTLKVQPAELEDSGVYFCASSQDSGRLTDTQYFGPGTRLTVL.

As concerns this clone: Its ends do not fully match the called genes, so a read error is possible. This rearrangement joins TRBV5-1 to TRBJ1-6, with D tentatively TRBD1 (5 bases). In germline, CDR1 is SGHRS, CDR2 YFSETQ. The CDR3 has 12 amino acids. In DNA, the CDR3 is TGCGCCAGCAGCTTGGACAGGACATTCCGGTACTTT. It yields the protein CASSLDRTFRYF.

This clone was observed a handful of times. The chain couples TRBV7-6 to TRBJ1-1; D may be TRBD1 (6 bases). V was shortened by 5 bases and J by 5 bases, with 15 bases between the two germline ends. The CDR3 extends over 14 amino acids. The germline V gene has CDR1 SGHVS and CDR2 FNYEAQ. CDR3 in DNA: TGTGCCAGCAGCCCGGAGGGGGGGGTAACTGAAGCTTTCTTT. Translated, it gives CASSPEGGVTEAFF.